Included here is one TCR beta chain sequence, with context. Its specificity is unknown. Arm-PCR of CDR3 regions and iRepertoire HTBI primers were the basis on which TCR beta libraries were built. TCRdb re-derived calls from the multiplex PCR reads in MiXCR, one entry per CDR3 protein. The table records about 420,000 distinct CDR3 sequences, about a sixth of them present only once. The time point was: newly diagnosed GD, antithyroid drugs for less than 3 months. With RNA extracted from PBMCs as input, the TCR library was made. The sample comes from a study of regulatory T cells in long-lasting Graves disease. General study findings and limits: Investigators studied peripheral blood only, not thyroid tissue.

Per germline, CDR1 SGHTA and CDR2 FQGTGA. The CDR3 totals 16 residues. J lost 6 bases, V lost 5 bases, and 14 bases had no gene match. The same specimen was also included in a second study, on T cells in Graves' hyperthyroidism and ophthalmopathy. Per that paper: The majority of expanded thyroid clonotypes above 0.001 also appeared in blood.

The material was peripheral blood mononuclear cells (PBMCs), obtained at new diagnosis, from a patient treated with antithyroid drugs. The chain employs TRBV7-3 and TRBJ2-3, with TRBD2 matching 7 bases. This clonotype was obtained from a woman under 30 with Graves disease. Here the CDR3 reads CASSLSGIPPPDTQYF. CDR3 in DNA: TGTGCCAGCAGCCTCAGCGGGATCCCCCCCCCGGATACGCAGTATTTT.